The sequence of this T cell receptor (beta chain) was determined in a study of cytomegalovirus exposure and HLA in healthy donors. Findings and caveats of the study: The authors assumed roughly uniform sequencing depth across donors for presence/absence analyses. It was in a later analysis that TCR association rates were seen to vary by HLA locus, highest for DRB1 and lowest for HLA-C.

PCR was performed using 60 Vbeta and 13 Jbeta primers. Sequenced by immunoSEQ multiplex PCR; TCRdb stores in-frame clones only, minus some. This table holds some 130,000 clones, roughly two thirds found once. CDR1 LNHNV and CDR2 YYDKDF come from the germline V gene (reference sequence). V gave up 5 bases and J gave up 6 bases, with 16 bases separating them. The CDR3 extends over 14 amino acids. A note on this clone: Its antigen is not known.

V gene TRBV15 combines with J gene TRBJ2-5; perhaps TRBD1 as D (5 bases). Sample: PBMCs. The TCR comes from a man aged 25-45 years in good health and CMV-seropositive. The CDR3: CATSQQMAGQTQYF. The CDR3 DNA reads as TGTGCCACCAGCCAACAAATGGCAGGGCAGACCCAGTACTTC.